Each of the 9 T cell receptor beta chains below was sequenced from the same sample in a study of human T cells and chemical hapten exposure (dated by TCRdb to about 2021). The library was produced with RACE. The sample was run on a NextSeq 500. TCRdb redid the processing of the public reads, applying fastp at Q25 and MiXCR, and retained in-frame beta chains. Each CDR3 protein gets just one entry, which takes the most common genes and DNA from the rows behind it. The sample table contains 80,000 to 95,000 distinct CDR3 sequences; only one count was recorded for 9.5% to 11% of them. 2.2% of the sample rests with the top ten. This sample's time point label indicates: patch test 2, 6 weeks after DPC sensitization. The intended sense of this specimen's treatment or condition label: therapeutic diphenylcyclopropenone sensitization with weekly scalp DPC. The sample in question was whole blood, obtained in connection with sensitization to the hapten diphenylcyclopropenone (DPC). The receptors stem from a man aged 35 to 55 with alopecia areata. Some clones in this sample may be carry-over from other donors' samples.

This chain links TRBV30 with TRBJ1-1, with D unresolved. The CDR3 extends over 13 amino acids. Per the germline V gene, CDR1 is GTSNPN and CDR2 is SVGIG (reference sequence). Trimming took off 3 bases at V and 1 base at J, with 9 bases between the two ends. CDR3: CAWRVGANTEAFF. The CDR3 nucleotides read TGTGCCTGGAGAGTAGGAGCGAACACTGAAGCTTTCTTT.

This clonotype was found many times. V gene TRBV5-1 combines with J gene TRBJ1-2; 7 nucleotides match TRBD1. The CDR3 is 14 residues long. Germline CDR1 SGHRS, CDR2 YFSETQ. V was clipped by 4 bases and J by 3 bases; unmatched bases: 6. Here the CDR3 reads CASSRQGVDYGYTF. The CDR3 DNA follows: TGCGCCAGCAGCCGCCAGGGGGTAGACTATGGCTACACCTTC.

The chain joins TRBV5-6 to TRBJ2-3; D ambiguous. The CDR3 is made up of 15 amino acids. CDR1 is SGHDT, CDR2 YYEEEE, per germline. The V end lost 7 bases, the J end lost 4 bases, and 19 bases lay between the germline ends. The CDR3 is CASHPLSTQPDTQYF. Here the CDR3 DNA reads TGTGCCAGCCACCCCCTAAGCACTCAGCCAGATACGCAGTATTTT.

The chain links TRBV7-8 to TRBJ2-5, with unresolved D. CDR3 length equals 11 residues. Trimming took 9 bases from V and 7 from J, leaving 12 bases between them. Germline-derived CDR1 and CDR2 are SGHVS and FQNEAQ. Here the CDR3 DNA reads TGTGCCAGTACGCCGGACGTGACCCAGTACTTC. Residues: CASTPDVTQYF. The whole variable domain, filled in from reference TRBV7-8 and TRBJ2-5, reads GAGVSQSPRYKVAKRGQDVALRCDPISGHVSLFWYQQALGQGPEFLTYFQNEAQLDKSGLPSDRFFAERPEGSVSTLKIQRTQQEDSAVYLCASTPDVTQYFGPGTRLLVL.

The chain links TRBV7-9 to TRBJ2-1; 13 positions match TRBD2. This CDR3 region has 17 residues. Germline V CDR1 and CDR2: SEHNR, FQNEAQ (reference sequence). V trimming: 4 bases; J trimming: 0 bases; junction bases outside the gene matches: 3. In DNA, the CDR3 is TGTGCCAGCAGCTCGGGACTAGCGGGGAGCTCCTACAATGAGCAGTTCTTC. It codes for CASSSGLAGSSYNEQFF.

The V gene is TRBV5-5, the J gene TRBJ1-2, with a weak D call TRBD1 (6 bases). The V end was cut by 0 bases, the J end by 6 bases, with 15 bases between. Germline CDR1 and CDR2: SGHKS and YYEKEE (reference sequence). This CDR3 is 15 amino acids long. The CDR3 protein is CASSLGPGGSDGYTF. CDR3 coding DNA: TGTGCCAGCAGCTTGGGGCCCGGGGGCTCGGATGGCTACACCTTC.

This chain connects TRBV7-8 to TRBJ2-3, with 8 bases identical to TRBD2. The germline CDR1 and CDR2 sequences are SGHVS and FQNEAQ. V dropped 1 base and J dropped 2; count of bases not matched to a gene: 8. This CDR3 has 17 residues. CDR3 coding DNA: TGTGCCAGCAGCTTAGAGCCCCGCGGGAGGCCCACAGATACGCAGTATTTT. Translated, it gives CASSLEPRGRPTDTQYF.

J is TRBJ2-1 and V is TRBV12-3 or TRBV12-4, with 7 bases that match TRBD2. Germline trimming cut 0 bases from V and 8 bases from J; bases unmatched to any gene: 4. The CDR3 has 14 residues. This CDR3 reads CASSLAGGRHEQFF. The DNA of the CDR3 is TGTGCCAGCAGTTTAGCGGGAGGGCGACATGAGCAGTTCTTC.

This clonotype showed up just a few times. The gene calls are TRBV11-2 and TRBJ1-5; unclear D gene. The CDR3 consists of 15 residues. The germline gives CDR1 SGHAT, CDR2 FQNNGV. V lost 0 bases to trimming and J lost 8 bases, with 14 bases between them. The CDR3 DNA reads TGTGCCAGCAGCTTAGATCACGGGCCCCTAGAGCCCCAGCATTTT. As protein: CASSLDHGPLEPQHF.